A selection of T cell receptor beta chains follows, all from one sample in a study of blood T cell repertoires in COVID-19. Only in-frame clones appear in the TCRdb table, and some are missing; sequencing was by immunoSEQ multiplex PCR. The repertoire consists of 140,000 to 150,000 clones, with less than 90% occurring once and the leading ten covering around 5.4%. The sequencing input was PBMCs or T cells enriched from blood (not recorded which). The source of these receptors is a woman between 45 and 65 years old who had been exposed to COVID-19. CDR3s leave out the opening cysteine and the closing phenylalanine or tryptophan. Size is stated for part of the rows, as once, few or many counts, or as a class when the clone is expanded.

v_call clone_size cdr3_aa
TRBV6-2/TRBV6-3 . ASSPPRQTSNQPQH
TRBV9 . ASSVGTSGVDNEQF
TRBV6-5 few ASSTTGADGYT
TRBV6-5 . ASSYSGTSGSYEQY
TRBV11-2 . ASSPVREVPYEQY
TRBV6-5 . AMSLQGNSPLH
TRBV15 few ATSRDRLAAEETQY
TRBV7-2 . ASSLSGGAYTGELF
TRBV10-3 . AIREGTRANEQF
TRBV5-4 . ASSLESRTAEAF
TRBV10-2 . ASSPSPQGAYGYT
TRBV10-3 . AIRGQGMEY
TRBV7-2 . ASSFQGGFWAEQF
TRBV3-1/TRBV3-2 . ASSQARAGANVLT
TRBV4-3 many ASSPGPASGRAAGELF
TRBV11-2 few ASSLGLAGGMVGTQY
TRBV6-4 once ASSDRGTGGGYT
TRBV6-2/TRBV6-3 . ASSQLVGLRQGGETQY
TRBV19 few ASSTPGHMDGYT
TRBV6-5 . ASSHGALWN
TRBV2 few ASSVPRGKSEAF
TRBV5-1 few ASSLSLGGLVTDTQY
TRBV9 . ASSARDRGLRSSGANVLT
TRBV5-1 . ASSLRTLNTEAF
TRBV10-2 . ASSESGRASNQPQH
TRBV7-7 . ASSLFPKNTGELF
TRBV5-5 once ASSFRDTGELF
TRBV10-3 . AISTGGVGDGYT
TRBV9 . ASSVGPQLTDTQY
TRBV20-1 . SAGHDYGYT
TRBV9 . ASSPRDSSSYEQY
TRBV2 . ASTVNSPLH
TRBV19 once ASSISAGGIWTQH
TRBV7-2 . ASSSGGGREETQY
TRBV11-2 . ASSHSGSLTYEQY
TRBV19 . ASSKQGPFSGNTIY
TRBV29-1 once SAYLGGNEQF
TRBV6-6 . ASSYLLAGDTQY
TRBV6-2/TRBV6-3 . ASSTNGGYT
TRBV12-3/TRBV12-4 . ASSALLEQF
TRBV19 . ASSLGGGTDTQY
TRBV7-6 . ASSLDGRGHVGYT
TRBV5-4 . ASSFDRGPYNEQF
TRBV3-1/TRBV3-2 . ASSFNRGGRESYT
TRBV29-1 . SVEQGGLGTEAF
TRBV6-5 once ASIERGGGSTEAF
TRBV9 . ASSSGQGATSSSTDTQY
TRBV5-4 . ASTDPGGALSYEQY
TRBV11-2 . ASSFGRGPGTGELF
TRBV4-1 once ASSQLQGKETQY
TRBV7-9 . ASSFRQGSQFGYT
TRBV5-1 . ASANGGTDTQY
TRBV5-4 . ASSLAGTGAYEQY
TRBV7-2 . ASSAGQGALAETQY